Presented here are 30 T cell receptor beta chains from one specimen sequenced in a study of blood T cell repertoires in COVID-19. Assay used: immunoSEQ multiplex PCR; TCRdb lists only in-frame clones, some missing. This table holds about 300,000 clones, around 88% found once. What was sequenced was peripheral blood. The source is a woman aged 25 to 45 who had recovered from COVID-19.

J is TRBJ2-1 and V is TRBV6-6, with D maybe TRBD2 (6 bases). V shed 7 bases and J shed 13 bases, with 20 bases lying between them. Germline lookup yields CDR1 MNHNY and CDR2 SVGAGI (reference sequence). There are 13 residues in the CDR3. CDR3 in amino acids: CASTSPGRGEQFF. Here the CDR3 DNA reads TGTGCCAGCACCTCCCCCGGGCGGGGAGAACAGTTCTTC.

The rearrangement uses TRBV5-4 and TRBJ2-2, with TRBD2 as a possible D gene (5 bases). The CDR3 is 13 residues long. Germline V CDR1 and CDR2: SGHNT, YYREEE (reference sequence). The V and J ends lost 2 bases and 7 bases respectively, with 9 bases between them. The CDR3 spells CASSFEGGGELFF. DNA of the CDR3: TGTGCCAGCAGCTTTGAGGGCGGCGGGGAGCTGTTTTTT.

Here the CDR3 reads CASSSPVRGKLFF. Written as DNA, the CDR3 is TGTGCCAGCAGTTCGCCGGTGAGGGGGAAACTGTTTTTT. The rearrangement uses TRBV28 and TRBJ1-4; maybe TRBD1 (6 bases). The CDR3 is 13 amino acids. Trimming removed 4 bases from V and 11 bases from J, with 14 bases in between. Germline V lookup: CDR1 MDHEN, CDR2 SYDVKM.

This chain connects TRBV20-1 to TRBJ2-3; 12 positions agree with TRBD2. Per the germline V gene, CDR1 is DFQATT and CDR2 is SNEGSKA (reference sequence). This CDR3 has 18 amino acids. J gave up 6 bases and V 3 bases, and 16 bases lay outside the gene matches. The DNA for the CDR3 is TGCAGTGCTAGTCCGGCTAGCGGGGGGGCAAGCGGCTACGATACGCAGTATTTT. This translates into CSASPASGGASGYDTQYF.

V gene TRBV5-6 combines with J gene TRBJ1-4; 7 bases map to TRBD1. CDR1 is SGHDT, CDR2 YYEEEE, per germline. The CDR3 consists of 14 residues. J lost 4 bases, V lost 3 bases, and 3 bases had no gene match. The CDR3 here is CASSSGTDNEKLFF. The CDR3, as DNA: TGTGCCAGCAGCTCCGGGACAGATAATGAAAAACTGTTTTTT.

The CDR3 DNA reads as TGTGCCAGCAGTCCTCGGGACTACAATGAGCAGTTCTTC. It translates to CASSPRDYNEQFF. The V gene is TRBV27, the J gene TRBJ2-1, with a weak D call TRBD2 (5 bases). Germline loops: CDR1 MNHEY, CDR2 SMNVEV (reference sequence). Trimming cost V 5 bases and J 3 bases, with 8 bases left between them. The CDR3 is 13 residues long.

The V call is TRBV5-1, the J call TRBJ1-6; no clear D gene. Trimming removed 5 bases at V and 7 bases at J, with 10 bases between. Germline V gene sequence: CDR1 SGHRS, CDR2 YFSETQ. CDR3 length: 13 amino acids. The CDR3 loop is CASRVESNSPLHF. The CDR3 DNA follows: TGCGCCAGCAGGGTGGAGTCGAATTCACCCCTCCACTTT.

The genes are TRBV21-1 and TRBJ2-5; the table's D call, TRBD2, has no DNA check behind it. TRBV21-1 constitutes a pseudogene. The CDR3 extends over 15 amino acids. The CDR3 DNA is TGTGCCACCCGGCCAGCGGGGGGGTTCCAAGAGACCCAGTACTTC. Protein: CATRPAGGFQETQYF.

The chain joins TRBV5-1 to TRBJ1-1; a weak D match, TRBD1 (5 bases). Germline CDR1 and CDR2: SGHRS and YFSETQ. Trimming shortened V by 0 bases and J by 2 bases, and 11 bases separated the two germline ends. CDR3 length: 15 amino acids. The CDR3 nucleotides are TGCGCCAGCAGCTTGGGGGGCAGCATAAACACTGAAGCTTTCTTT. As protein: CASSLGGSINTEAFF.

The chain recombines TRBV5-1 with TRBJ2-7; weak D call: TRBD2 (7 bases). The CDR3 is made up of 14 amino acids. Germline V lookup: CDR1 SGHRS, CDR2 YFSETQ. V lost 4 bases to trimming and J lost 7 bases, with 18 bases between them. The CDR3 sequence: CASSPDGGPREQYF. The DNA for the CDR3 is TGCGCCAGCAGCCCGGACGGGGGGCCGAGGGAGCAGTACTTC.

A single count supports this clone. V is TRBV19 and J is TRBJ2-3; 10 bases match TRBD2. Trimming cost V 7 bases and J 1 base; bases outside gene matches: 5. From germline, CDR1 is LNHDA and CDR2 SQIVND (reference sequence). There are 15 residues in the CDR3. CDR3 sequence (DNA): TGTGCCAGTAACATAGCGGGGGGAGGCACAGATACGCAGTATTTT. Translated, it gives CASNIAGGGTDTQYF.

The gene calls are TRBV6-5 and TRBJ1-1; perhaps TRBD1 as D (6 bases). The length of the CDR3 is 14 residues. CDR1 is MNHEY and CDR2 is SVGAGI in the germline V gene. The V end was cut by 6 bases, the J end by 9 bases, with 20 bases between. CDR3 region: CASSPNVQGQQAFF. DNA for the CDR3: TGTGCCAGCAGCCCGAACGTACAGGGTCAGCAAGCTTTCTTT.

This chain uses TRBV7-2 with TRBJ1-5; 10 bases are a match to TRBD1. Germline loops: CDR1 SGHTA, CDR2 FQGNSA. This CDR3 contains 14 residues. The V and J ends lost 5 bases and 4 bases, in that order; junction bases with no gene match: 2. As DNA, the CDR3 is TGTGCCAGCAGCCGGACAGGGGGTAATCAGCCCCAGCATTTT. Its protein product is CASSRTGGNQPQHF.

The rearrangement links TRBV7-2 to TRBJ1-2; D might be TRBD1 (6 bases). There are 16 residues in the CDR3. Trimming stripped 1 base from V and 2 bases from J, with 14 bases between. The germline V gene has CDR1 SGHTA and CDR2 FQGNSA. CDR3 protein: CASSLVGVGANYGYTF. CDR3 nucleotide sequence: TGTGCCAGCAGCTTAGTAGGGGTGGGGGCGAACTATGGCTACACCTTC.

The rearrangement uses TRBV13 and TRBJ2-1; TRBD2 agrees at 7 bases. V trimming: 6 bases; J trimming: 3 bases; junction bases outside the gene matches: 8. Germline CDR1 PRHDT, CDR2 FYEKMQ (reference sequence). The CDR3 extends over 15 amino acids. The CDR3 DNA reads TGTGCCAGCAGTCTAAGCGGGGATCGCTACAATGAGCAGTTCTTC. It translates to CASSLSGDRYNEQFF.

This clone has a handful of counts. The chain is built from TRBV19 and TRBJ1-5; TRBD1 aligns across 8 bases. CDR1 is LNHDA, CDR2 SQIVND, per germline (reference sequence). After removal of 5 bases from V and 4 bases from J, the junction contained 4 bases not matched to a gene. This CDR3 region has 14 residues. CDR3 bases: TGTGCCAGTAGTTCCAGACAGGGGAATCAGCCCCAGCATTTT. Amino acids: CASSSRQGNQPQHF.

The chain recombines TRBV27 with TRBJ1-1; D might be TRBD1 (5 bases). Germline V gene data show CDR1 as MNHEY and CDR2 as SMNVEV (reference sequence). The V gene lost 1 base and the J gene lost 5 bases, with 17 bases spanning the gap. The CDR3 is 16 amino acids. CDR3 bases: TGTGCCAGCAGTTTATTGGATCCTCAGGGTGGGACTGAAGCTTTCTTT. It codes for CASSLLDPQGGTEAFF.

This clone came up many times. The chain's CDR3 is CASSSETGSNEKLFF. CDR3 in DNA: TGTGCCAGCAGCTCCGAGACAGGGTCTAATGAAAAACTGTTTTTT. This chain links TRBV7-6 with TRBJ1-4; 7 nucleotides align to TRBD1. The CDR3 loop spans 15 amino acids. CDR1 and CDR2 from the germline V gene are SGHVS and FNYEAQ. With V trimmed by 4 bases and J by 3 bases, 5 bases remained unmatched.

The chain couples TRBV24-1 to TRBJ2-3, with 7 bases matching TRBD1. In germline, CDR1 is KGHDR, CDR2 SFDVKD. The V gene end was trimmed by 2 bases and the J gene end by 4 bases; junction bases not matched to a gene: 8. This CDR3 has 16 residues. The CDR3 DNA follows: TGTGCCACCAGTGATTCGGACAGGATTAAGGCAGATACGCAGTATTTT. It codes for CATSDSDRIKADTQYF.

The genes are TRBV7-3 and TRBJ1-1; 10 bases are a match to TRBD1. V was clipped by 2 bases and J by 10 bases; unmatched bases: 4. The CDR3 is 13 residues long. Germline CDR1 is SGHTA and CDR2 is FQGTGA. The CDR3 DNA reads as TGTGCCAGCAGCTTAGGGACAGGGGAGCGAGCTTTCTTT. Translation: CASSLGTGERAFF.

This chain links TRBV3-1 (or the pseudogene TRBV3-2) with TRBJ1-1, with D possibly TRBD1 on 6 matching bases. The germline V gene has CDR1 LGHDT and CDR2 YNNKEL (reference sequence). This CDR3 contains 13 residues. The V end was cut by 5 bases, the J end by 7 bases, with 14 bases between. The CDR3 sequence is CASSSRGGNEAFF. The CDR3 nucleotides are TGTGCCAGCAGCTCCAGGGGAGGGAATGAAGCTTTCTTT.

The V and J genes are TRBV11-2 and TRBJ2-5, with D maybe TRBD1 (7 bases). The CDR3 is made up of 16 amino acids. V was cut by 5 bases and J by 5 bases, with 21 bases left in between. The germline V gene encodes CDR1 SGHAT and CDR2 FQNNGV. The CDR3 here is CASSLGRTGAGETQYF. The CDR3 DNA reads TGTGCCAGCAGCCTCGGACGCACAGGGGCGGGGGAGACCCAGTACTTC.

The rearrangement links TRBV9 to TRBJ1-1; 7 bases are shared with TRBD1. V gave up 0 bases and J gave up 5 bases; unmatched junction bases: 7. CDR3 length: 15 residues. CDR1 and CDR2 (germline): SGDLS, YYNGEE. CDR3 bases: TGTGCCAGCAGCGTAGATACAGGGGATGGGACTGAAGCTTTCTTT. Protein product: CASSVDTGDGTEAFF.

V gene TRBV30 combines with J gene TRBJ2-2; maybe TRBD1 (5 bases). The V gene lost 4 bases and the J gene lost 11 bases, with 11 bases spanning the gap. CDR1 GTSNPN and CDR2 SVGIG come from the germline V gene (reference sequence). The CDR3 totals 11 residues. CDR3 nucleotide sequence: TGTGCCTGGAAACTAAGGGGCGAGCTGTTTTTT. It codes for CAWKLRGELFF.

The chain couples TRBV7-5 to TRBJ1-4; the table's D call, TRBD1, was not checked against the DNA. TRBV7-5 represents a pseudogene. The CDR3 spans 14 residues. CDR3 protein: CARSLEKTGARLPF. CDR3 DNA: TGTGCCAGAAGCTTAGAGAAGACAGGGGCGCGCCTGCCTTTT.

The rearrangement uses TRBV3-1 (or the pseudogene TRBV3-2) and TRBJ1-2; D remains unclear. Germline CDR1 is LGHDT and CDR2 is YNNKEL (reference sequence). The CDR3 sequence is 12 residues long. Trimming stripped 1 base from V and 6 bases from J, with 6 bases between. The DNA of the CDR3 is TGTGCCAGCAGCCAAGTTAGCCATGGCTACACCTTC. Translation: CASSQVSHGYTF.

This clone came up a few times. The CDR3 sequence is CASSLARGQVNSPLHF. The DNA for the CDR3 is TGTGCCAGCAGCTTGGCTCGTGGACAGGTTAATTCACCCCTCCACTTT. The V call is TRBV5-5, the J call TRBJ1-6, with 7 positions matching TRBD1. V lost 0 bases, J lost 6 bases, and 6 bases stayed unmatched. Germline CDR1 SGHKS, CDR2 YYEKEE (reference sequence). This CDR3 comprises 16 residues.

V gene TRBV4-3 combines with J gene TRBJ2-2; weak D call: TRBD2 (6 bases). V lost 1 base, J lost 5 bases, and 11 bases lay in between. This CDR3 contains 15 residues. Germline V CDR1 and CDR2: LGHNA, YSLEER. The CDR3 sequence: CASSQGVEGTGELFF. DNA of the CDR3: TGCGCCAGCAGCCAAGGAGTGGAGGGGACCGGGGAGCTGTTTTTT.

CDR3 residues: CASSLDLFGGRNEQFF. The CDR3 nucleotides are TGTGCCAGCAGCTTAGATTTATTCGGGGGACGGAATGAGCAGTTCTTC. The chain links TRBV11-2 to TRBJ2-1, with D perhaps matching TRBD2 (6 bases). Germline V gene sequence: CDR1 SGHAT, CDR2 FQNNGV. V lost 0 bases and J 7 bases, leaving 16 bases between the germline ends. The CDR3 spans 16 residues.

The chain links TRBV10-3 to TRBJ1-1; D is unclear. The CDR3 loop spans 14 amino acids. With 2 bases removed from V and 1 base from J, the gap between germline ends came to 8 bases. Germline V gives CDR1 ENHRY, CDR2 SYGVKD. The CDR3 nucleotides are TGTGCCATCAGTGAGGGTCCAGGGAACACTGAAGCTTTCTTT. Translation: CAISEGPGNTEAFF.